This TCR beta chain was observed in a study of metastatic and nonmetastatic thyroid tumors. Overall study context: Repertoire comparison spanned blood and tumor or nodule tissue of malignant and benign thyroid patients.

From the PCR reads, TCRdb re-called clones with MiXCR. The repertoire holds 30,000 to 35,000 clones, with 25% to 30% as singletons. This clone was detected only a few times. Its antigen is unknown. The CDR3 length is 15 residues. Per germline, CDR1 MNHEY and CDR2 SMNVEV (reference sequence). V shed 9 bases and J 6 bases; nucleotides not matched to a gene: 15. No treatment had been given to any patient before thyroid surgery. Points from the study as a whole: It was reportedly found that TCR beta diversity was significantly higher in malignant thyroid tumors than in benign nodules, a difference seen in both blood and tumor samples.

The TCR sequence derives from a female donor with papillary thyroid cancer or a benign thyroid nodule (not recorded which). Some clones in this sample may be carry-over from other donors' samples. The chain couples TRBV27 to TRBJ2-3, with 7 bases lining up with TRBD1. The sequenced material came from blood. The DNA of the CDR3 is TGTGCCAGAGCACAGGCACAGGGGTTTAGGGATACGCAGTATTTT. Amino acid sequence: CARAQAQGFRDTQYF.